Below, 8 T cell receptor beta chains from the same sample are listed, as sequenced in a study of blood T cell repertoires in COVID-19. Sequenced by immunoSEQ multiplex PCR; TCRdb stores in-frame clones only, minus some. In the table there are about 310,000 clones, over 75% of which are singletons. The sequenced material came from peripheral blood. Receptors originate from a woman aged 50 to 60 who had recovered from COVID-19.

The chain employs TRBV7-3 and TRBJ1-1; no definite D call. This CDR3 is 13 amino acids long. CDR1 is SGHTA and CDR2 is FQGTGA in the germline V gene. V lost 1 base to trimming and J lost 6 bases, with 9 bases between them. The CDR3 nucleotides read TGTGCCAGCAGCTTAAATCCGGGGTCTGAAGCTTTCTTT. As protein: CASSLNPGSEAFF.

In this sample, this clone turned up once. The CDR3 loop is CATQHAGTQETQYF. Written as DNA, the CDR3 is TGTGCCACTCAACACGCCGGGACTCAGGAGACCCAGTACTTC. This chain connects TRBV19 to TRBJ2-5; D might be TRBD2 (6 bases). This CDR3 has 14 amino acids. V was pared by 10 bases and J by 5 bases, with 20 bases between. Germline V gives CDR1 LNHDA, CDR2 SQIVND (reference sequence).

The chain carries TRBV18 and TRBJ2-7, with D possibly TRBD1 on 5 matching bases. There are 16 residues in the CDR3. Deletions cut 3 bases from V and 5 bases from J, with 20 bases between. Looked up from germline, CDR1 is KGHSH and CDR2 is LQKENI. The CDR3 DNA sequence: TGTGCCAGCTCACCTATGCAGGGAAGTCAGAAGGACGAGCAGTACTTC. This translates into CASSPMQGSQKDEQYF.

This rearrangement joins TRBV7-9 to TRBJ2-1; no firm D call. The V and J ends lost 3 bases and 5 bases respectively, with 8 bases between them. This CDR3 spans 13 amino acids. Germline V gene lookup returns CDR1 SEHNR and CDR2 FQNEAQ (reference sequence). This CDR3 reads CASSFPPNNEQFF. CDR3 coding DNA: TGTGCCAGCAGCTTTCCCCCCAACAATGAGCAGTTCTTC.

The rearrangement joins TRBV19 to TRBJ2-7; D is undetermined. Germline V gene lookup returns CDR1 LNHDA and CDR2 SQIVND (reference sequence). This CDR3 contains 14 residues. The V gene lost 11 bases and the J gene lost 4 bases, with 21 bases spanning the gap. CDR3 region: CASSRQESSYEQYF. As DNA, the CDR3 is TGTGCCTCGAGTCGGCAGGAAAGTTCTTACGAGCAGTACTTC.

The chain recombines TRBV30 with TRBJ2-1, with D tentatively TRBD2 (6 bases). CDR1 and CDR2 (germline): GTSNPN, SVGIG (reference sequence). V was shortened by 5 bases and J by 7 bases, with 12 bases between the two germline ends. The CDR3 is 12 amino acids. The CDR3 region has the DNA TGTGCCTGGGGTCTCGGAGGGAATGAGCAGTTCTTC. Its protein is CAWGLGGNEQFF.

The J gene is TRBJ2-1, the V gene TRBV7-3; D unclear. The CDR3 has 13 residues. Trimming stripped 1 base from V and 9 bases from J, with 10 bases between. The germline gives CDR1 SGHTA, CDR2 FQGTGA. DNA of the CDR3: TGTGCCAGCAGCTTAAGGCTGCATCGTGAGCAGTTCTTC. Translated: CASSLRLHREQFF.

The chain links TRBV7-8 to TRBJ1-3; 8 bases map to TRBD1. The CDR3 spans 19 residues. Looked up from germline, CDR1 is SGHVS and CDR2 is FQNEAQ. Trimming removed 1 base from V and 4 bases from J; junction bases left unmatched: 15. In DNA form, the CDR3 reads TGTGCCAGCAGCTTAGGATCCGGACAGGGCATAGCTCGGGGAAACACCATATATTTT. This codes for CASSLGSGQGIARGNTIYF.